This T cell receptor (beta chain) stems from a study of cytomegalovirus exposure and HLA in healthy donors. 60 Vbeta and 13 Jbeta primers were used in PCR. Data came from immunoSEQ multiplex PCR; TCRdb stores just in-frame clones and leaves some out. This table lists tens of thousands of clones. This CDR3 has 14 residues. V was pared by 5 bases and J by 11 bases, with 10 bases of the junction left unmatched. Germline CDR1 and CDR2: SEHNR and FQNEAQ (reference sequence). This clonotype originated in a man between 50 and 59 years old in good health and CMV-seropositive. This chain links TRBV7-9 with TRBJ1-1; 11 bases are a match to TRBD1. The sample was PBMCs. The CDR3 reads CASSTDRGLTKAFF. CDR3 DNA sequence: TGTGCCAGCAGCACGGACAGGGGGCTTACTAAGGCTTTCTTT. The whole variable domain, filled in from reference TRBV7-9 and TRBJ1-1, reads DTGVSQNPRHKITKRGQNVTFRCDPISEHNRLYWYRQTLGQGPEFLTYFQNEAQLEKSRLLSDRFSAERPKGSFSTLEIQRTEQGDSAMYLCASSTDRGLTKAFFGQGTRLTVV.